The entry that follows covers one TCR beta chain sequence. Produced via immunoSEQ multiplex PCR; TCRdb's table is partial and in-frame only. Here the sample spans some 38,000 clones, approximately 85% being singletons. J lost 6 bases, V lost 5 bases, and 6 bases had no gene match. Germline V gives CDR1 LNHDA, CDR2 SQIVND (reference sequence). The CDR3 has 14 amino acids. The data belong to a study of blood T cell repertoires in COVID-19. The clonotype originates from a man in his sixties with active or convalescent COVID-19. The sequencing input was peripheral blood. The chain has TRBV19 and TRBJ1-4; TRBD1 aligns across 7 bases. CDR3 DNA: TGTGCCAGTAGTGCGACAGGGAAAGATGAAAAACTGTTTTTT. This codes for CASSATGKDEKLFF.